A single sample gave rise to the 10 T cell receptor beta chains below, sequenced in a study of early stage breast cancer tumors. Profiled with immunoSEQ multiplex PCR; TCRdb holds only in-frame clones, not every one. The table shows some 58,000 clones, with roughly 80% occurring only once. Sequences were obtained from blood. The receptor source for this set is a person in their thirties with breast cancer.

This sequence joins TRBV5-1 and TRBJ1-3, with D hard to call. Trimming took 3 bases from V and 0 from J, leaving 16 bases between them. The CDR3 loop spans 17 amino acids. Germline values: CDR1 SGHRS, CDR2 YFSETQ. The CDR3 loop is CASSSMASTNSGNTIYF. The CDR3 nucleotides are TGCGCCAGCAGCTCGATGGCCAGTACGAACTCTGGAAACACCATATATTTT.

The chain carries TRBV30 and TRBJ2-3, with D hard to call. The CDR3 spans 12 residues. The germline CDR1 and CDR2 sequences are GTSNPN and SVGIG (reference sequence). With 5 bases removed from V and 6 bases from J, the gap between germline ends came to 12 bases. The DNA of the CDR3 is TGTGCCTGGTCCACATCCCAGGATACGCAGTATTTT. It encodes CAWSTSQDTQYF.

J is TRBJ2-2 and V is TRBV6-6; the D gene is possibly TRBD1 (6 bases). CDR3 size: 14 residues. Germline CDR1 MNHNY, CDR2 SVGAGI (reference sequence). Between the trimmed V and J ends, which lost 7 bases and 3 bases, there was a span of 12 bases. The CDR3 sequence: CASTWDTHTGELFF. Here the CDR3 DNA reads TGTGCCAGCACCTGGGACACCCACACCGGGGAGCTGTTTTTT.

The chain links TRBV5-1 to TRBJ2-3; D might be TRBD2 (5 bases). Per germline, CDR1 SGHRS and CDR2 YFSETQ. The V end lost 1 base, the J end lost 1 base, and 19 bases lay between the germline ends. CDR3 length equals 18 residues. CDR3 nucleotide sequence: TGCGCCAGCAGCTTGTGGCCCGCGTCGGGGTTGGGCACAGATACGCAGTATTTT. Translated, it gives CASSLWPASGLGTDTQYF.

The chain links TRBV9 to TRBJ1-1, with a weak D call TRBD1 (6 bases). CDR1 and CDR2 from the germline V gene are SGDLS and YYNGEE. The CDR3 has 15 amino acids. V lost 4 bases, J lost 0 bases, and 13 bases lay in between. For the CDR3, the DNA is TGTGCCAGCAGCCCAGGACAGAGGATGAACACTGAAGCTTTCTTT. The encoded protein is CASSPGQRMNTEAFF.

This sequence joins TRBV7-9 and TRBJ2-7, with 7 bases aligning to TRBD2. Looked up from germline, CDR1 is SEHNR and CDR2 is FQNEAQ (reference sequence). This CDR3 has 14 amino acids. The trim removed 5 bases at V and 3 bases at J, leaving 7 bases unmatched. This chain's CDR3 is CASSARGGDYEQYF. CDR3 DNA sequence: TGTGCCAGCAGCGCCCGGGGAGGGGACTACGAGCAGTACTTC.

The chain has TRBV5-4 and TRBJ1-4; D may be TRBD1 (6 bases). The V gene's germline CDR1 is SGHNT and CDR2 YYREEE (reference sequence). There are 14 residues in the CDR3. V dropped 3 bases and J dropped 8 bases, with 14 bases sitting between them. The CDR3 DNA is TGTGCCAGCAGCTCTACACAGGGCTTCGAAAAACTGTTTTTT. It specifies CASSSTQGFEKLFF. The whole variable domain, filled in from reference TRBV5-4 and TRBJ1-4, reads ETGVTQSPTHLIKTRGQQVTLRCSSQSGHNTVSWYQQALGQGPQFIFQYYREEENGRGNFPPRFSGLQFPNYSSELNVNALELDDSALYLCASSSTQGFEKLFFGSGTQLSVL.

This clone was counted once. The chain carries TRBV10-2 and TRBJ1-3; D not certain. V was trimmed by 0 bases and J by 0 bases, leaving 9 bases between them. The CDR3 has 16 residues. Germline loops: CDR1 WSHSY, CDR2 SAAADI. The CDR3 reads CASSESAPSSGNTIYF. CDR3 sequence (DNA): TGCGCCAGCAGTGAGTCGGCACCGAGCTCTGGAAACACCATATATTTT.

The genes are TRBV7-2 and TRBJ2-7, with 7 nucleotides matching TRBD2. The CDR3 is made up of 13 amino acids. Germline trimming cut 6 bases from V and 0 bases from J; bases unmatched to any gene: 2. Germline values: CDR1 SGHTA, CDR2 FQGNSA. The CDR3 loop is CASSRGSSYEQYF. For the CDR3, the DNA is TGTGCCAGCAGTCGCGGGAGCTCCTACGAGCAGTACTTC. The variable domain in full, completed from reference TRBV7-2 and TRBJ2-7, reads GAGVSQSPSNKVTEKGKDVELRCDPISGHTALYWYRQSLGQGLEFLIYFQGNSAPDKSGLPSDRFSAERTGGSVSTLTIQRTQQEDSAVYLCASSRGSSYEQYFGPGTRLTVT.

The chain uses TRBV4-1 and TRBJ2-7; 10 bases match TRBD2. V shed 1 base, J shed 6 bases, and the junction held 12 bases outside the gene matches. Germline V gene lookup returns CDR1 MGHRA and CDR2 YSYEKL. The CDR3 sequence is 17 residues long. The CDR3 nucleotides are TGCGCCAGCAGCCAAGGTAGTCAAGGTCTAGCGGGAGCCGAGCAGTACTTC. Amino acid sequence: CASSQGSQGLAGAEQYF.